Shown below are 26 T cell receptor beta chains from a single sample sequenced in a study of blood T cell repertoires in COVID-19. Repertoires were generated with immunoSEQ multiplex PCR, while TCRdb's copy carries only in-frame clones and drops some. This table has 150,000 to 200,000 clones, 85% appearing once. Input material: peripheral blood. The receptors stem from a human donor with acute or convalescent COVID-19. The donor label of this sample is uncertain.

This chain connects TRBV9 to TRBJ1-2; 11 bases fit TRBD1. The length of the CDR3 is 16 residues. Germline trimming cut 2 bases from V and 6 bases from J; bases unmatched to any gene: 9. Germline assignment: CDR1 SGDLS and CDR2 YYNGEE. DNA of the CDR3: TGTGCCAGCAGCGTGTTTCGGGACAGGGGGGCGAATGGCTACACCTTC. Encoded protein: CASSVFRDRGANGYTF.

The chain has TRBV18 and TRBJ1-3, with TRBD1 identical over 9 bases. Germline values: CDR1 KGHSH, CDR2 LQKENI. J was trimmed by 4 bases and V by 3 bases; bases with no gene match: 1. The length of the CDR3 is 14 residues. In nucleotides, the CDR3 is TGTGCCAGCTCACCTGGGACAGGGGGAAACACCATATATTTT. Protein: CASSPGTGGNTIYF.

The rearrangement uses TRBV27 and TRBJ2-2; 7 nucleotides agree with TRBD1. J lost 4 bases, V lost 6 bases, and 5 bases had no gene match. The germline gives CDR1 MNHEY, CDR2 SMNVEV (reference sequence). This CDR3 contains 14 residues. The CDR3 region is CASSRGTATGELFF. The CDR3 DNA reads as TGTGCCAGCAGCCGAGGGACAGCCACCGGGGAGCTGTTTTTT.

The chain combines TRBV7-8 with TRBJ1-3, with D maybe TRBD1 (6 bases). Germline lookup yields CDR1 SGHVS and CDR2 FQNEAQ. Trimming pared 5 bases from V and 1 base from J, leaving 12 bases between. The CDR3 totals 15 residues. DNA of the CDR3: TGTGCCAGCAGCCCCAGGGGTTCATCTGGAAACACCATATATTTT. It specifies CASSPRGSSGNTIYF.

This chain connects TRBV3-1 (or the pseudogene TRBV3-2) to TRBJ1-6; possibly TRBD1 for D (5 bases). CDR1 LGHDT and CDR2 YNNKEL come from the germline V gene (reference sequence). This CDR3 is built from 16 residues. Trimming cost V 1 base and J 13 bases, with 20 bases left between them. The CDR3 sequence: CASSQGGGRGIIPLHF. As DNA, the CDR3 is TGTGCCAGCAGCCAAGGGGGCGGACGGGGGATTATTCCCCTCCACTTT.

CDR3 DNA sequence: TGTGCCAGCAGCCAAGTACAGGGGGCCCGCACCGGGGAGCTGTTTTTT. Its protein is CASSQVQGARTGELFF. J is TRBJ2-2 and V is TRBV14; 9 bases are shared with TRBD1. V was clipped by 1 base and J by 4 bases; unmatched bases: 4. Germline values: CDR1 SGHDN, CDR2 FVKESK. CDR3 size: 16 residues.

The table lists this clone with a few counts. V and J are TRBV4-1 and TRBJ1-1; TRBD1 matches at 9 bases. Trimming at V came to 4 bases and at J to 6 bases, leaving 6 bases not matched to a gene. The CDR3 runs to 14 residues. Germline V lookup: CDR1 MGHRA, CDR2 YSYEKL. The chain's CDR3 is CASSRDRDGAEAFF. CDR3 sequence (DNA): TGCGCCAGCAGCCGGGACAGGGATGGCGCTGAAGCTTTCTTT.

The chain couples TRBV2 to TRBJ1-1; 9 bases map to TRBD1. Germline V gene sequence: CDR1 SNHLY, CDR2 FYNNEI. The V segment lost 6 bases and the J segment 5 bases; nucleotides outside the gene matches: 10. This CDR3 has 15 residues. The DNA for the CDR3 is TGTGCCAGCAGATACGTAGACAGGGGGAGAACTGAAGCTTTCTTT. It codes for CASRYVDRGRTEAFF.

The gene calls are TRBV7-3 and TRBJ1-1; D unresolved. With 1 base removed from V and 2 bases from J, the gap between germline ends came to 11 bases. The CDR3 length is 15 residues. Per germline, CDR1 SGHTA and CDR2 FQGTGA. CDR3 DNA: TGTGCCAGCAGCTTAAACCCTCTACCTAACACTGAAGCTTTCTTT. It specifies CASSLNPLPNTEAFF.

The count of this clone is one. V usage is TRBV2 and J usage is TRBJ1-5; TRBD1 agrees at 10 bases. The germline gives CDR1 SNHLY, CDR2 FYNNEI. V trimming: 1 base; J trimming: 4 bases; junction bases outside the gene matches: 1. This CDR3 has 15 amino acids. In nucleotides, the CDR3 is TGTGCCAGCAGTGAAGGGGGACAGGGGAATCAGCCCCAGCATTTT. Its protein product is CASSEGGQGNQPQHF.

This clone was found a few times. The V gene is TRBV4-3, the J gene TRBJ2-7; D is uncertain. The CDR3 loop spans 14 amino acids. Germline CDR1 and CDR2: LGHNA and YSLEER. V dropped 2 bases and J dropped 3 bases, with 11 bases sitting between them. CDR3 region: CASSQMLSSYEQYF. CDR3 bases: TGCGCCAGCAGCCAAATGTTGAGTAGCTACGAGCAGTACTTC.

The CDR3 region has the DNA TGTGCCAGCAGTTACGGACAGGGCCCCTCCTACGAGCAGTACTTC. Amino acids: CASSYGQGPSYEQYF. The V gene is TRBV6-2 or TRBV6-3, the J gene TRBJ2-7, with 8 bases matching TRBD1. The CDR3 is made up of 15 amino acids. In germline, CDR1 is MNHEY, CDR2 SVGEGT. V shed 2 bases, J shed 0 bases, and the junction held 3 bases outside the gene matches.

The CDR3 nucleotides are TGTGCCAGCAGCGTACTGGGAGGGGGAGACACCATATATTTT. Protein: CASSVLGGGDTIYF. V and J are TRBV9 and TRBJ1-3, with TRBD1 as a possible D gene (6 bases). With 1 base removed from V and 8 bases from J, the gap between germline ends came to 13 bases. Per the germline V gene, CDR1 is SGDLS and CDR2 is YYNGEE. The CDR3 runs to 14 residues.

This clone was recorded only once. V and J are TRBV6-6 and TRBJ2-7; D is possibly TRBD2 (6 bases). Germline CDR1 MNHNY, CDR2 SVGAGI (reference sequence). Trimming took off 2 bases at V and 3 bases at J, with 17 bases between the two ends. The CDR3 totals 16 residues. CDR3 sequence: CASSYGGGAEDYEQYF. CDR3 sequence (DNA): TGTGCCAGCAGTTACGGAGGCGGGGCCGAAGACTACGAGCAGTACTTC.

This clone was counted ten times or more. CDR3 protein: CASSERTEAFF. The CDR3 coding sequence is TGTGCCAGCAGTGAGCGCACTGAAGCTTTCTTT. The V gene is TRBV2, the J gene TRBJ1-1; the D is unclear. V lost 3 bases and J 4 bases, leaving 3 bases between the germline ends. The CDR3 spans 11 residues. Germline-derived CDR1 and CDR2 are SNHLY and FYNNEI.

The chain recombines TRBV3-1 (or the pseudogene TRBV3-2) with TRBJ2-6; D is undetermined. V lost 3 bases and J lost 0, with 9 bases in between. The CDR3 has 16 amino acids. Germline lookup yields CDR1 LGHDT and CDR2 YNNKEL (reference sequence). The CDR3 bases are TGTGCCAGCAGCCAGGTTAGATCCTCTGGGGCCAACGTCCTGACTTTC. It is translated as CASSQVRSSGANVLTF.

This sequence joins TRBV7-2 and TRBJ2-3, with D unclear. The V gene's germline CDR1 is SGHTA and CDR2 FQGNSA. V was cut by 2 bases and J by 6 bases, with 9 bases left in between. This CDR3 is 13 amino acids long. CDR3: CASSLFLSDTQYF. For the CDR3, the DNA is TGTGCCAGCAGCTTATTCCTGTCGGATACGCAGTATTTT.

The rearrangement joins TRBV9 to TRBJ1-1; 9 bases are a match to TRBD1. Germline lookup yields CDR1 SGDLS and CDR2 YYNGEE. The CDR3 has 15 residues. V was pared by 4 bases and J by 1 base, with 5 bases of the junction left unmatched. CDR3 loop: CASSPRQGENTEAFF. CDR3 coding DNA: TGTGCCAGCAGCCCACGACAGGGGGAGAACACTGAAGCTTTCTTT.

This rearrangement joins TRBV19 to TRBJ2-3; TRBD1 agrees at 9 bases. CDR3 length equals 14 residues. Germline V gives CDR1 LNHDA, CDR2 SQIVND (reference sequence). V lost 6 bases and J lost 3; bases outside the gene matches: 4. The CDR3 DNA follows: TGTGCCAGTAGGGACAGGGGTCGGACAGATACGCAGTATTTT. Its translation: CASRDRGRTDTQYF.

V and J are TRBV18 and TRBJ1-2, with D perhaps matching TRBD1 (5 bases). CDR1 is KGHSH, CDR2 LQKENI, per germline. The CDR3 has 15 amino acids. V was shortened by 3 bases and J by 2 bases, with 13 bases between the two germline ends. CDR3 protein: CASSPDPGKNYGYTF. CDR3 coding DNA: TGTGCCAGCTCACCTGATCCAGGGAAGAACTATGGCTACACCTTC.

This clone showed up just a few times. The chain is built from TRBV4-3 and TRBJ2-3; D might be TRBD2 (5 bases). CDR1 is LGHNA and CDR2 is YSLEER in the germline V gene. Deletions cut 0 bases from V and 2 bases from J, with 9 bases between. The CDR3 covers 15 residues. This CDR3 reads CASSQERRVTDTQYF. In nucleotides, the CDR3 is TGCGCCAGCAGCCAAGAGAGGCGGGTCACAGATACGCAGTATTTT.

The chain uses TRBV30 and TRBJ2-2; 8 bases fit TRBD1. CDR3 length: 16 amino acids. CDR1 is GTSNPN, CDR2 SVGIG, per germline (reference sequence). The V segment lost 5 bases and the J segment 1 base; nucleotides outside the gene matches: 9. For the CDR3, the DNA is TGTGCCTGGGATACGAGGACAGGGCGGAACACCGGGGAGCTGTTTTTT. Translation: CAWDTRTGRNTGELFF. Full variable domain (outside the CDR3, taken from reference TRBV30 and TRBJ2-2): SQTIHQWPATLVQPVGSPLSLECTVEGTSNPNLYWYRQAAGRGLQLLFYSVGIGQISSEVPQNLSASRPQDRQFILSSKKLLLSDSGFYLCAWDTRTGRNTGELFFGEGSRLTVL.

The rearrangement uses TRBV6-2 or TRBV6-3 and TRBJ1-5; D not certain. V lost 2 bases and J 3 bases, leaving 11 bases between the germline ends. There are 15 residues in the CDR3. From germline, CDR1 is MNHEY and CDR2 SVGEGT. Here the CDR3 DNA reads TGTGCCAGCAGTTACAGCGGAGTGTCCAATCAGCCCCAGCATTTT. It specifies CASSYSGVSNQPQHF.

V is TRBV18 and J is TRBJ2-1, with TRBD1 matching over 8 bases. The length of the CDR3 is 17 residues. In germline, CDR1 is KGHSH, CDR2 LQKENI. V lost 3 bases and J lost 4; bases outside the gene matches: 11. The CDR3 region has the DNA TGTGCCAGCTCACCGCAGCGTCAAGGACAGGGATACAATGAGCAGTTCTTC. Its protein product is CASSPQRQGQGYNEQFF. Full variable domain (missing parts from reference TRBV18 and TRBJ2-1): NAGVMQNPRHLVRRRGQEARLRCSPMKGHSHVYWYRQLPEEGLKFMVYLQKENIIDESGMPKERFSAEFPKEGPSILRIQQVVRGDSAAYFCASSPQRQGQGYNEQFFGPGTRLTVL.

J is TRBJ2-7 and V is TRBV11-2; D perhaps matches TRBD2 (5 bases). CDR1 and CDR2 (germline): SGHAT, FQNNGV. This CDR3 has 14 residues. Trimming shortened V by 4 bases and J by 5 bases, and 15 bases separated the two germline ends. CDR3 in DNA: TGTGCCAGCAGCTGGACGAATAGCGACCACGAGCAGTACTTC. This sequence encodes CASSWTNSDHEQYF.

The rearrangement uses TRBV5-6 and TRBJ2-5; D not certain. CDR3 length: 15 residues. Germline CDR1 is SGHDT and CDR2 is YYEEEE. Trimming cost V 1 base and J 3 bases, with 13 bases left between them. CDR3 DNA sequence: TGTGCCAGCAGCTTGAGGAGTCAGTCAAAAGAGACCCAGTACTTC. This codes for CASSLRSQSKETQYF.